These 20 T cell receptor beta chains share one sample of origin, sequenced in a study of T cells in Graves' hyperthyroidism and ophthalmopathy. RNA transcripts provided the source from which TCR beta CDR3 regions were amplified. First-round RT-PCR targeting the TCR CDR3 was performed with the HTBI primer set. TCRdb called the multiplex PCR reads again in MiXCR, with one record for every CDR3 protein. Among roughly 200,000 distinct CDR3 sequences, about a sixth were seen once, and the ten largest hold more than 50%. The specimen sequenced was blood. The receptors shown here come from a woman in her 50s with Graves' hyperthyroidism.

This clonotype was counted many times. This chain connects TRBV5-1 to TRBJ1-5; D may be TRBD1 (5 bases). This CDR3 is 15 amino acids long. Germline CDR1 SGHRS, CDR2 YFSETQ. Trimming took off 2 bases at V and 0 bases at J, with 9 bases between the two ends. As DNA, the CDR3 is TGCGCCAGCAGCTTACGGGGGGATAGCAATCAGCCCCAGCATTTT. It is translated as CASSLRGDSNQPQHF. Based on the CDR3 plus reference TRBV5-1 and TRBJ1-5, the full variable domain is KAGVTQTPRYLIKTRGQQVTLSCSPISGHRSVSWYQQTPGQGLQFLFEYFSETQRNKGNFPGRFSGRQFSNSRSEMNVSTLELGDSALYLCASSLRGDSNQPQHFGDGTRLSIL.

This clonotype occurred many times. The chain carries TRBV6-2 or TRBV6-3 and TRBJ1-1; D may be TRBD1 (5 bases). Germline V gene data show CDR1 as MNHEY and CDR2 as SVGEGT. The CDR3 contains 17 residues. The V and J ends lost 3 bases and 1 base respectively, with 18 bases between them. The CDR3 DNA follows: TGTGCCAGCAGTTATTGGGCCGGAGGGGTGGAGAACACTGAAGCTTTCTTT. Translated: CASSYWAGGVENTEAFF.

CDR3 bases: TGTGCCAGCTCACCAAACAGGGGCACTGAAGCTTTCTTT. Its protein is CASSPNRGTEAFF. The rearrangement joins TRBV18 to TRBJ1-1; TRBD1 matches at 7 bases. The germline V gene encodes CDR1 KGHSH and CDR2 LQKENI. The length of the CDR3 is 13 residues. V was clipped by 2 bases and J by 4 bases; unmatched bases: 1.

This clonotype was recorded at least ten times. The CDR3, as DNA: TGTGCCAGCAGCGATTTGAGGGCGGATGAAAAACTGTTTTTT. Translating it yields CASSDLRADEKLFF. J is TRBJ1-4 and V is TRBV12-3 or TRBV12-4; D ambiguous. The V end lost 6 bases, the J end lost 6 bases, and 14 bases lay between the germline ends. There are 14 residues in the CDR3.

This clonotype was observed a single time. An end of the junction does not agree with germline; a read error may underlie this. The rearrangement links TRBV7-7 to TRBJ2-7, with D perhaps TRBD1 or TRBD2 (6 bases each). Germline V gene lookup returns CDR1 SSHAT and CDR2 FNYEAQ (reference sequence). The CDR3 has 13 amino acids. The CDR3 loop reads CASSLGGGNEQYF. CDR3 nucleotide sequence: TGTGCTAGCAGCTTAGGAGGGGGGAACGAGCAGTACTTC.

This clonotype was seen a handful of times. The chain combines TRBV7-8 with TRBJ2-2; maybe TRBD2 (7 bases). The CDR3 covers 16 residues. Germline V gene sequence: CDR1 SGHVS, CDR2 FQNEAQ. Trimming removed 5 bases at V and 4 bases at J, with 17 bases between. Here the CDR3 DNA reads TGTGCCAGCAGCAGGGCCGGGGGAGGGGGCACCGGGGAGCTGTTTTTT. Translating gives CASSRAGGGGTGELFF. Combining the CDR3 with reference TRBV7-8 and TRBJ2-2 gives the whole variable domain GAGVSQSPRYKVAKRGQDVALRCDPISGHVSLFWYQQALGQGPEFLTYFQNEAQLDKSGLPSDRFFAERPEGSVSTLKIQRTQQEDSAVYLCASSRAGGGGTGELFFGEGSRLTVL.

This clonotype was counted at least ten times. The gene calls are TRBV30 and TRBJ2-3; TRBD1 or TRBD2 may be the D gene (6 bases each). The CDR3 contains 16 residues. V lost 0 bases and J 0 bases, leaving 13 bases between the germline ends. The germline CDR1 and CDR2 sequences are GTSNPN and SVGIG (reference sequence). CDR3 coding DNA: TGTGCCTGGAGTGTATGGAGGGGGAGGAGCACAGATACGCAGTATTTT. Translating it yields CAWSVWRGRSTDTQYF.

The chain couples TRBV6-2 or TRBV6-3 to TRBJ1-6, with 8 positions matching TRBD1. The CDR3 runs 15 residues. V shed 8 bases, J shed 10 bases, and the junction held 13 bases outside the gene matches. CDR1 is MNHEY, CDR2 SVGEGT, per germline. CDR3 sequence: CASGRQGTGSSPLHF. The CDR3 DNA follows: TGTGCCAGCGGACGACAGGGGACCGGGAGCTCACCCCTCCACTTT.

This clonotype has a count of ten or more. V gene TRBV29-1 combines with J gene TRBJ1-1; D is unresolved. The ends were cut back, 4 bases at V and 0 bases at J, with 12 bases in the middle. The length of the CDR3 is 14 residues. The germline V gene encodes CDR1 SQVTM and CDR2 ANQGSEA. CDR3 nucleotide sequence: TGCAGCGTTGCCGAAGACATTATGAACACTGAAGCTTTCTTT. This codes for CSVAEDIMNTEAFF.

The chain links TRBV19 to TRBJ2-3; D not certain. Trimming shortened V by 6 bases and J by 2 bases, and 12 bases separated the two germline ends. Germline loops: CDR1 LNHDA, CDR2 SQIVND (reference sequence). The CDR3 covers 14 residues. The CDR3 here is CASSWVPNTDTQYF. The CDR3 bases are TGTGCCAGTAGCTGGGTACCCAACACAGATACGCAGTATTTT.

This clonotype was observed a handful of times. The gene calls are TRBV9 and TRBJ2-2, with D possibly matching TRBD1 (6 bases). The CDR3 length is 14 residues. Trimming removed 3 bases from V and 2 bases from J, with 8 bases in between. From germline, CDR1 is SGDLS and CDR2 YYNGEE. The CDR3 is CASSAGTNTGELFF. The DNA for the CDR3 is TGTGCCAGCAGCGCGGGGACAAACACCGGGGAGCTGTTTTTT.

This clonotype was recorded many times. V gene TRBV19 combines with J gene TRBJ2-7; the D is unclear. The ends were cut back, 9 bases at V and 6 bases at J, with 21 bases in the middle. CDR3 length equals 14 residues. Germline CDR1 is LNHDA and CDR2 is SQIVND (reference sequence). Here the CDR3 reads CASNTGTQYSEQYF. CDR3 DNA: TGTGCCAGCAATACGGGCACTCAATACTCCGAGCAGTACTTC.

This clonotype was detected ten times or more. The chain uses TRBV30 and TRBJ2-1; no firm D call. CDR3 size: 13 residues. CDR1 is GTSNPN, CDR2 SVGIG, per germline (reference sequence). CDR3 region: CAKADSSYNEQFF. CDR3 coding DNA: TGTGCTAAGGCGGATAGCTCCTACAATGAGCAGTTCTTC.

This clonotype was found many times. This rearrangement joins TRBV7-9 to TRBJ1-6; weak D call: TRBD1 (6 bases). The CDR3 extends over 14 amino acids. The V end was cut by 5 bases, the J end by 7 bases, with 12 bases between. Germline V gene sequence: CDR1 SEHNR, CDR2 FQNEAQ (reference sequence). The CDR3 DNA reads as TGTGCCAGCAGCCCCGACAGGAGGAATTCACCCCTCCACTTT. Translation gives CASSPDRRNSPLHF.

This clonotype was seen at least ten times. The chain joins TRBV20-1 to TRBJ1-4; TRBD1 aligns across 7 bases. Germline V gene lookup returns CDR1 DFQATT and CDR2 SNEGSKA (reference sequence). V shed 6 bases, J shed 11 bases, and the junction held 9 bases outside the gene matches. The CDR3 runs to 12 residues. CDR3 DNA: TGCAGTGCCCCTATCGCAGGGGGGAAACTGTTTTTT. Translated, it gives CSAPIAGGKLFF.

The chain recombines TRBV5-1 with TRBJ2-1, with 11 bases aligning to TRBD2. V lost 0 bases, J lost 5 bases, and 13 bases stayed unmatched. The CDR3 has 19 residues. From germline, CDR1 is SGHRS and CDR2 YFSETQ. Here the CDR3 reads CASSLAGTSGAPPDNEQFF. DNA for the CDR3: TGCGCCAGCAGCTTGGCCGGGACTAGCGGAGCCCCCCCGGACAATGAGCAGTTCTTC.

This clonotype was detected ten times or more. The chain joins TRBV6-1 to TRBJ1-1; D not resolved. CDR1 and CDR2 from the germline V gene are MNHNS and SASEGT. V dropped 2 bases and J dropped 0 bases, with 19 bases sitting between them. The CDR3 is 18 amino acids. CDR3: CASSELRRGATMNTEAFF. As DNA, the CDR3 is TGTGCCAGCAGTGAACTGAGACGGGGTGCAACAATGAACACTGAAGCTTTCTTT.

This clonotype was seen many times. V gene TRBV12-3 or TRBV12-4 combines with J gene TRBJ2-6, with a weak D call TRBD1 (5 bases). V lost 2 bases, J lost 4 bases, and 15 bases lay in between. The CDR3 contains 17 residues. CDR3 coding DNA: TGTGCCAGCAGTTTACTCAGACAGAGTCCGGGGGCCAACGTCCTGACTTTC. It specifies CASSLLRQSPGANVLTF.

This clonotype was recorded a few times. The chain carries TRBV4-1 and TRBJ2-7, with a weak D call TRBD1 (6 bases). CDR3 size: 15 residues. CDR1 is MGHRA and CDR2 is YSYEKL in the germline V gene. Trimming removed 8 bases at V and 6 bases at J, with 23 bases between. The CDR3 DNA reads TGCGCCAGCCCAGCGCAATCGGGACACGGGACCGAGCAGTACTTC. This translates into CASPAQSGHGTEQYF.

This clonotype was seen only a few times. The chain couples TRBV3-1 to TRBJ2-1; 7 nucleotides align to TRBD1. The V and J ends lost 2 bases and 8 bases, in that order; junction bases with no gene match: 3. The CDR3 sequence is 13 residues long. Germline V gene sequence: CDR1 LGHDT, CDR2 YNNKEL (reference sequence). CDR3: CASSQQGVHEQFF. CDR3 DNA sequence: TGTGCCAGCAGCCAACAGGGGGTTCATGAGCAGTTCTTC.